Below, 2 T cell receptor beta chains from the same sample are listed, as sequenced in a study of blood T cell repertoires in COVID-19. TCRdb's table, derived via immunoSEQ multiplex PCR, lists solely in-frame clones and lacks some. The table includes about 140,000 clones, 86% detected once. The material sequenced was PBMCs or T cells enriched from blood (not recorded which). The receptors were gathered from a man aged 50 to 59 who had recovered from COVID-19.

The V and J genes are TRBV4-2 and TRBJ2-5; 7 bases map to TRBD1. In germline, CDR1 is LGHNA, CDR2 YNFKEQ. Trimming removed 5 bases from V and 3 bases from J; junction bases left unmatched: 9. This CDR3 comprises 15 residues. The CDR3 bases are TGTGCCAGCAGCACTCGACAGGGTGGAAAAGAGACCCAGTACTTC. Protein sequence: CASSTRQGGKETQYF.

The chain has TRBV19 and TRBJ1-2, with D possibly matching TRBD1 (5 bases). Germline CDR1 LNHDA, CDR2 SQIVND (reference sequence). CDR3 size: 11 residues. The CDR3 is CAAGLFYGYTF. The DNA for the CDR3 is TGTGCGGCAGGGCTTTTTTATGGCTACACCTTC.